This is a list of T cell receptor beta chains from one sample in a study of shared clonotypes between healthy human individuals. Produced via immunoSEQ multiplex PCR; TCRdb's table is partial and in-frame only. Among around 750,000 clones, around 74% were seen once, and the ten largest hold roughly 1.7%. Source material: memory CD4+ T cells sorted from blood. Receptors originate from a woman in her 30s in good health. Each CDR3 is given with its conserved first and last residue. The order of the fields is J gene, V gene, CDR3 protein.

TRBJ1-1	TRBV10-3	CAISEIGPGTEAFF
TRBJ2-5	TRBV5-1	CASSYSSGSVTGDF
TRBJ2-3	TRBV6-4	CASSRETVGTDTQYF
TRBJ2-1	TRBV5-1	CASSLAGSYNEQFF
TRBJ2-5	TRBV28	CASSLWSSGRLLGTQYF
TRBJ2-5	TRBV2	CASSGPASGVQETQYF
TRBJ2-3	TRBV11-3	CASSPGSTDTQYF
TRBJ1-2	TRBV4-2	CASSQEAGRTGYTF
TRBJ2-7	TRBV11-3	CASSLGTSAYEQYF
TRBJ2-3	TRBV5-1	CASSLGLERTDTQYF
TRBJ2-7	TRBV28	CAETPGYEQYF
TRBJ2-7	TRBV30	CAWSDPGTGIRYEQYF
TRBJ1-4	TRBV10-3	CAISEKGQGDEKLFF
TRBJ1-1	TRBV10-3	CAISEGLLGTFF
TRBJ1-5	TRBV28	CASSYQGVVSQPQHF
TRBJ2-7	TRBV18	CASSLEQGAGTTYEQYF
TRBJ1-2	TRBV6-5	CASSYKGNGYTF
TRBJ1-1	TRBV5-8	CASRAWSGTEAFF
TRBJ1-2	TRBV6-5	CASSYQGQGYGYTF
TRBJ1-1	TRBV28	CASSFTQGRVNTEAFF
TRBJ1-1	TRBV5-1	CASSQGQRPPFF
TRBJ2-2	TRBV6-1	CASSDWGSNTGELFF
TRBJ2-3	TRBV4-2	CASSQAGTSGTDTQYF
TRBJ2-2	TRBV21-1	CASSKASCACGELFF
TRBJ2-1	TRBV28	CASSLWGSSYNEQFF
TRBJ1-5	TRBV2	CASSDNTGDQPQHF
TRBJ1-2	TRBV5-6	CASSMRSIGSGYTF
TRBJ2-3	TRBV7-6	CASSFLTGRDSTDTQYF
TRBJ2-3	TRBV5-6	CASSQEGGKRDTQYF
TRBJ2-7	TRBV6-5	CASSSSDSAGEQYF
TRBJ2-7	TRBV7-3	CASSLTGGSYEQYF
TRBJ1-1	TRBV7-2	CASSWADRSTEAFF
TRBJ1-1	TRBV20-1	CSADHDTEAFF
TRBJ1-3	TRBV29-1	CSVTTTQTGAGNTIYF
TRBJ2-7	TRBV2	CASKEILAGEYEQYF
TRBJ2-5	TRBV5-1	CASSWNAGGETQYF
TRBJ2-7	TRBV10-3	CAISGAGGLYEQYF
TRBJ2-1	TRBV25-1	CASSDVPGQGLEQFF
TRBJ2-7	TRBV11-2	CASSLVPLNYEQYF
TRBJ2-3	TRBV20-1	CSAPSGPTQYF
TRBJ1-5	TRBV10-3	CAIRGQSNQPQHF
TRBJ2-5	TRBV30	CAWSGQGVETQYF
TRBJ2-2	TRBV28	CASRMTGYRTGELFF
TRBJ2-7	TRBV27	CASSLGGRGAYEQYF
TRBJ1-1	TRBV19	CASSIARGQNTEAFF
TRBJ2-3	TRBV28	CASSFGGAARDFTDTQYF
TRBJ2-2	TRBV7-8	CASSLVAGFTGELFF
TRBJ2-1	TRBV6-1	CASSVGRESYNEQFF
TRBJ1-1	TRBV28	CASSPHHGGRTEAFF
TRBJ2-2	TRBV30	CACGGGGLIGELFF
TRBJ1-2	TRBV28	CASSLHTGANYGYTF